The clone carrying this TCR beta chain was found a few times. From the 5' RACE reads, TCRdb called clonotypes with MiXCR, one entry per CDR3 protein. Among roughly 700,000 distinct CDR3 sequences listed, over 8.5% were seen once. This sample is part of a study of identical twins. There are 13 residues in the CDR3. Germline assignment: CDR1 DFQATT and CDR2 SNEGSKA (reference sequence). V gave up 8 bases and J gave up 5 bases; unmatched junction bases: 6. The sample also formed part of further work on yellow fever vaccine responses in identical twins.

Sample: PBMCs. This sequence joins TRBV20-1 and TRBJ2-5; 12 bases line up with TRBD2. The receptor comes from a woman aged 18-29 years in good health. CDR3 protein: CSHLAGGGETQYF. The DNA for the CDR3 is TGCAGTCACCTAGCGGGAGGGGGTGAGACCCAGTACTTC.